This T cell receptor (beta chain) was identified during a study of blood T cells in healthy people across ages. The second PCR ran about 6 to 11 cycles with a sample-barcoded 5' primer and J-beta primers. TCRdb fed the 5' RACE reads into MiXCR, producing one record per CDR3 protein. The data show over a million distinct CDR3 sequences, roughly two fifths seen once. Germline loops: CDR1 SGHVS, CDR2 FNYEAQ. Trimming removed 0 bases from V and 4 bases from J, with 24 bases in between. The CDR3 runs to 19 residues. The source material was blood. This TCR was recovered from a young woman in good health. The V gene is TRBV7-6, the J gene TRBJ1-1; D might be TRBD1 (6 bases). The chain's CDR3 is CASSLAGLRAGAKSTEAFF. DNA of the CDR3: TGTGCCAGCAGCTTAGCGGGGTTGCGAGCGGGGGCCAAGAGCACTGAAGCTTTCTTT.